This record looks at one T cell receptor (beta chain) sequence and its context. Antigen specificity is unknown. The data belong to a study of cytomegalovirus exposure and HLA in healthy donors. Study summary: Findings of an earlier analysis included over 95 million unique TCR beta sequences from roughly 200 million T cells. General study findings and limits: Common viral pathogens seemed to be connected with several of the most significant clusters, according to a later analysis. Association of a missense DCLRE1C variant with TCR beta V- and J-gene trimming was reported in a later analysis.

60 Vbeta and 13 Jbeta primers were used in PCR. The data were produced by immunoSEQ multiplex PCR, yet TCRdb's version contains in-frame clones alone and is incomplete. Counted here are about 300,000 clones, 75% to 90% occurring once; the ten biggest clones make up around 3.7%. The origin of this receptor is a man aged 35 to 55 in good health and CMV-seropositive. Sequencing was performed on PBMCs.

Written as DNA, the CDR3 is TGCGCCAGCAGTCAATCAAACAGGGGATACGAGCAGTACTTC. Translating gives CASSQSNRGYEQYF. The gene calls are TRBV23-1 and TRBJ2-5, with TRBD1 identical over 7 bases. The DNA end lines up better with TRBJ2-7; the J call may be wrong. TRBV23-1 is sorted into the ORF group, with uncertain function. The CDR3 is made up of 14 amino acids.